These T cell receptor beta chains were read from a single sample in a study of CD8 T cells in ankylosing spondylitis. TCRdb re-called the 5' RACE reads through MiXCR, storing one row per CDR3 protein. The sample holds just over 350,000 distinct CDR3 sequences, 20% to 25% seen once. Input material: blood, either unsorted or a sorted T cell fraction (not recorded which). The origin of the receptors is a male donor with ankylosing spondylitis or in good health (not recorded which). Both conserved end residues are part of each CDR3. A D gene is named only where the DNA matches it firmly. Size values are once, few and many counts, or a class for expanded clones, and some rows have none.

clone size,D gene,V gene,J gene,CDR3 DNA,CDR3 protein
few,TRBD1,TRBV4-1,TRBJ2-3,TGCGCCAGCAGCCAATGGACAGGGGTAGCAGATACGCAGTATTTT,CASSQWTGVADTQYF
-,-,TRBV27,TRBJ2-1,TGTGCCAGCAGTTTTCCGGGATACAATGAGCAGTTCTTC,CASSFPGYNEQFF
few,TRBD2,TRBV5-1,TRBJ2-5,TGCGCCAGCAGCTTGCCTAGCGGCGAAGAGACCCAGTACTTC,CASSLPSGEETQYF
-,-,TRBV11-2,TRBJ2-7,TGTGCCAGCAGCTTATACAGGGAGTGGACCTACGAGCAGTACTTC,CASSLYREWTYEQYF
many,TRBD2,TRBV11-2,TRBJ2-3,TGTGCCAGCAGCGGAGGGACTAGCGGGGGGGATACGCAGTATTTT,CASSGGTSGGDTQYF
few,TRBD2,TRBV3-1,TRBJ2-1,TGTGCCAGCAGCCCTGCGGGACTAGCGGGGGGCGGTGATGAGCAGTTCTTC,CASSPAGLAGGGDEQFF
-,TRBD1,TRBV12-3/TRBV12-4,TRBJ1-5,TGTGCCAGCAGTTTTTGGGGCCAGGGGGATCAGCCCCAGCATTTT,CASSFWGQGDQPQHF
few,-,TRBV12-3/TRBV12-4,TRBJ2-2,TGTGCCAGCAGTTCCACAGTATCCGGGGAGCTGTTTTTT,CASSSTVSGELFF
few,-,TRBV5-6,TRBJ2-3,TGTGCCAGCAGCTTTTCGGTATCTAGCAGGCCCCAGTATTTT,CASSFSVSSRPQYF
-,-,TRBV28,TRBJ1-4,TGTGCCAGCAGGCCTGGACCTCAGGCAACTAATGAAAAACTGTTTTTT,CASRPGPQATNEKLFF
many,-,TRBV4-2,TRBJ2-7,TGTGCCAGCAGCCAAGGGGAGGGGGAAAGGCAGTACTTC,CASSQGEGERQYF
few,TRBD1,TRBV6-1,TRBJ2-2,TGTGCCAGCAGTGAGGGACAGGGGGCCACCGGGGAGCTGTTTTTT,CASSEGQGATGELFF
-,TRBD2,TRBV6-5,TRBJ2-7,TGTGCCAGCAGTTCACCCTCGCGCGGGAGCTCCTACGAGCAGTACTTC,CASSSPSRGSSYEQYF
few,-,TRBV29-1,TRBJ1-2,TGCAGCGTTGAAGCGGGGATGTATGGCTACACCTTC,CSVEAGMYGYTF
-,-,TRBV6-5,TRBJ2-1,TGTGCCAGCAGTTACTGGGGGCCAGGCCTTGCGAGGAATGAGCAGTTCTTC,CASSYWGPGLARNEQFF
-,TRBD2,TRBV4-1,TRBJ2-1,TGCGCCAGCAGCCAAGGGCGGGGGGGCCTCTACAATGAGCAGTTCTTC,CASSQGRGGLYNEQFF
few,TRBD1,TRBV6-1,TRBJ2-5,TGTGCCAGCAGCCCAACGATTCTGGGACAGCAAGAGACCCAGTACTTC,CASSPTILGQQETQYF
-,-,TRBV10-2,TRBJ2-7,TGCGCCAGCAGTGAGTTAGGGTACTACGAGCAGTACTTC,CASSELGYYEQYF
-,-,TRBV4-1,TRBJ2-7,TGCGCCAGCAGCCAAGATAAGGGCTACGAGCAGTACTTC,CASSQDKGYEQYF
-,TRBD2,TRBV5-6,TRBJ2-1,TGTGCCAGCAGCAGTACTAGCGGGGTATATGAGCAGTTCTTC,CASSSTSGVYEQFF
few,-,TRBV20-1,TRBJ2-1,TGCAGTGCTAGAGATCTAGAGGGTACCACCTACAATGAGCAGTTCTTC,CSARDLEGTTYNEQFF
few,-,TRBV4-1,TRBJ2-1,TGCGCCAGCAGCCAAGTCGGGGAAAATGAGCAGTTCTTC,CASSQVGENEQFF
few,-,TRBV6-1,TRBJ1-1,TGTGCCAGCAGCGCGGGAGCTGGACACACTGAAGCTTTCTTT,CASSAGAGHTEAFF
-,-,TRBV20-1,TRBJ2-5,TGCAGTGCCATGCTGTCCCAAGAGACCCAGTACTTC,CSAMLSQETQYF
-,-,TRBV29-1,TRBJ2-3,TGCAGCGTATCCGAAACCACAGATACGCAGTATTTT,CSVSETTDTQYF
few,TRBD1,TRBV12-3/TRBV12-4,TRBJ2-7,TGTGCCAGCAGTTCACCCCTGGACAGGAGCTCCTACGAGCAGTACTTC,CASSSPLDRSSYEQYF
few,-,TRBV5-1,TRBJ2-7,TGCGCCAGCAGCTGGCGGCCAGGAGGGTCCTACGAGCAGTACTTC,CASSWRPGGSYEQYF
many,TRBD1,TRBV12-3/TRBV12-4,TRBJ1-5,TGTGCCAGCAGCAGGACAGGATATCAGCCCCAGCATTTT,CASSRTGYQPQHF
-,-,TRBV10-3,TRBJ2-3,TGTGCCATCAGTGAGACGTCCCCACAGGGTGCAAAGTCAGATACGCAGTATTTT,CAISETSPQGAKSDTQYF
-,-,TRBV20-1,TRBJ2-2,TGCAGTGCTAGCTGGCAGGGGTCGAACACCGGGGAGCTGTTTTTT,CSASWQGSNTGELFF
-,-,TRBV20-1,TRBJ1-5,TGCAGTGCCGGTTACTCAGGGAAGGCTCAGCCCCAGCATTTT,CSAGYSGKAQPQHF
few,-,TRBV6-5,TRBJ2-5,TGTGCCAGCAGTTACTCGGCCAGTGGATACCAAGAGACCCAGTACTTC,CASSYSASGYQETQYF
-,TRBD2,TRBV5-4,TRBJ2-1,TGTGCCAGCAGCTCGGGCGGGGGGAGGCAGTTCTTC,CASSSGGGRQFF
-,-,TRBV30,TRBJ2-1,TGTGCCTGGAGTCCCAGCGTCGATGAGCAGTTCTTC,CAWSPSVDEQFF
-,-,TRBV4-1,TRBJ2-7,TGCGCCAGCAGCCAAGATAAGGAGTTCTACGAGCAGTACTTC,CASSQDKEFYEQYF
-,-,TRBV12-3/TRBV12-4,TRBJ1-2,TGTGCCAGCAGTTTGAGCTACGGCTATGGCTACACCTTC,CASSLSYGYGYTF
few,-,TRBV12-3/TRBV12-4,TRBJ1-1,TGTGCCAGCAGTTGGGGGGGTCTGAACACTGAAGCTTTCTTT,CASSWGGLNTEAFF
-,TRBD1,TRBV28,TRBJ2-3,TGTGCCAGCAGTTTAGGGTGGGGGACAGGGGGCACAGATACGCAGTATTTT,CASSLGWGTGGTDTQYF
-,-,TRBV19,TRBJ2-3,TGTGCCAGTAGTATTGGAGGGGATTACACAGATACGCAGTATTTT,CASSIGGDYTDTQYF
-,-,TRBV16,TRBJ2-7,TGTGCCAGCAGCCAATTCGGCTTATACGAGCAGTACTTC,CASSQFGLYEQYF
-,-,TRBV12-3/TRBV12-4,TRBJ1-4,TGTGCCAGCAGTTTGTTGGGGCGCGAAAAACTGTTTTTT,CASSLLGREKLFF